The following is a T cell receptor (beta chain) sequence with its context. Unstimulated PBMCs were sorted into CD3+CD4+ and CD3+CD8+ populations. The data were obtained in a study of T cell clones after liver transplantation. Repertoires were generated with immunoSEQ multiplex PCR, while TCRdb's copy carries only in-frame clones and drops some. The sample yields around 100,000 clones, 80% to 90% seen once. The sequence was obtained from a human patient who received a liver transplant. Some T cells may be transferred from the graft donor. Sample: CD4+ T cells from blood, taken around 49 months after liver transplant.

DNA for the CDR3: TGTGCCAGCAGTGACCGGGACAGAGAGACCCAGTACTTC. It specifies CASSDRDRETQYF. The rearrangement links TRBV6-1 to TRBJ2-5; TRBD1 aligns across 7 bases. The CDR3 is 13 amino acids. V was pared by 3 bases and J by 4 bases, with 2 bases of the junction left unmatched. Germline lookup yields CDR1 MNHNS and CDR2 SASEGT.